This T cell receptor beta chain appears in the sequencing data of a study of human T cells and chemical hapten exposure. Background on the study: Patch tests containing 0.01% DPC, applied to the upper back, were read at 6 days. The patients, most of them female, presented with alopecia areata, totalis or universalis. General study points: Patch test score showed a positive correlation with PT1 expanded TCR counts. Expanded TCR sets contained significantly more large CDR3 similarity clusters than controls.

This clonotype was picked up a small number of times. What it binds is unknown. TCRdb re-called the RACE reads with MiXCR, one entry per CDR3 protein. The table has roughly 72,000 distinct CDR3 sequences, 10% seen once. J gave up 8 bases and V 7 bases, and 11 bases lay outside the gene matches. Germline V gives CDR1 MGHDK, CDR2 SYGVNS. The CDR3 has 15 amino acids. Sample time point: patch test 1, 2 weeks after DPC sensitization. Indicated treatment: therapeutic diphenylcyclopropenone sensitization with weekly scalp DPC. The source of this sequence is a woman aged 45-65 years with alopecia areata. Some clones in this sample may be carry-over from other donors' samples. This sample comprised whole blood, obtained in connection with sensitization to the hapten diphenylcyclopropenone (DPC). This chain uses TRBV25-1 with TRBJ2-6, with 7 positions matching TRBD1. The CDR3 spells CASTPYPTGPNVLTF. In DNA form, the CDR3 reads TGTGCCAGCACCCCATATCCGACAGGGCCCAACGTCCTGACTTTC.